These T cell receptor beta chains were read from a single sample in a study of Graves' ophthalmopathy and Graves' hyperthyroidism. TCRdb re-derived calls from the multiplex PCR reads in MiXCR, one entry per CDR3 protein. The data show 350,000 to 450,000 distinct CDR3 sequences, about 17% seen once. Material for sequencing was peripheral blood. These TCRs come from a woman younger than 35 with Graves' ophthalmopathy. Both conserved end residues are part of each CDR3. A D gene is named only where the DNA matches it firmly. The listing skips clone size in some rows; elsewhere it reads once, few, many or a size class.

v_gene	abundance	d_gene	j_gene	CDR3aa	CDR3nt
TRBV6-2/TRBV6-3	many	NA	TRBJ1-2	CASSYVVGIRTYGYTF	TGTGCCAGCAGTTACGTGGTCGGGATTCGGACCTATGGCTACACCTTC
TRBV11-2	few	NA	TRBJ2-7	CASSLDGLRLLISYEQYF	TGTGCCAGCAGCTTAGACGGGCTTCGGCTTCTTATCTCCTACGAGCAGTACTTC
TRBV7-2	NA	NA	TRBJ2-7	CASSAPEAYEQYF	TGTGCCAGCAGCGCGCCCGAGGCCTACGAGCAGTACTTC
TRBV28	many	TRBD1	TRBJ1-1	CASSWPDRDAEAFF	TGTGCCAGCAGTTGGCCAGACAGGGACGCTGAAGCTTTCTTT
TRBV14	many	NA	TRBJ2-6	CASSLKIGAGANVLTF	TGTGCCAGCAGTTTAAAGATCGGGGCTGGGGCCAACGTCCTGACTTTC
TRBV30	many	NA	TRBJ1-3	CAWTVGRTSSGNTIYF	TGTGCCTGGACCGTGGGCAGAACGAGCTCTGGAAACACCATATATTTT
TRBV7-2	many	NA	TRBJ2-7	CASSLMDSTYEQYF	TGTGCCAGCAGCTTGATGGACAGTACCTACGAGCAGTACTTC
TRBV15	NA	TRBD1	TRBJ2-7	CATSGQGTYEQYF	TGTGCCACCAGCGGACAGGGGACCTACGAGCAGTACTTC
TRBV6-2/TRBV6-3	few	NA	TRBJ1-5	CASSPPGGGSNQPQHF	TGTGCCAGCAGTCCCCCGGGGGGAGGTAGCAATCAGCCCCAGCATTTT
TRBV10-3	many	NA	TRBJ1-1	CAISESNRPNTEAFF	TGTGCCATCAGTGAGTCTAACCGACCGAACACTGAAGCTTTCTTT
TRBV7-2	many	NA	TRBJ1-1	CASSLEQRAFF	TGTGCCAGCAGCTTAGAGCAACGAGCTTTCTTT
TRBV20-1	many	NA	TRBJ2-3	CSARGSTDTQYF	TGCAGTGCTAGAGGAAGCACAGATACGCAGTATTTT
TRBV20-1	few	NA	TRBJ2-5	CSALPLSGRETQYF	TGCAGTGCCTTACCACTAAGCGGTCGGGAGACCCAGTACTTC
TRBV27	NA	TRBD1	TRBJ1-1	CASSSDRGADTEAFF	TGTGCCAGCAGTTCAGACAGGGGCGCGGACACTGAAGCTTTCTTT
TRBV11-2	medium-sized	NA	TRBJ2-5	CASSPQPSWTQYF	TGTGCCAGCAGCCCGCAGCCCTCGTGGACCCAGTACTTC
TRBV6-1	NA	NA	TRBJ1-1	CASIGKTGNTEAFF	TGTGCCAGCATCGGAAAAACAGGGAACACTGAAGCTTTCTTT
TRBV30	many	NA	TRBJ1-1	CARQDPRTEAFF	TGTGCCAGACAGGACCCGAGGACTGAAGCTTTCTTT
TRBV12-3/TRBV12-4	many	NA	TRBJ2-5	CASTPVGTQETQYF	TGTGCCAGCACCCCGGTTGGGACACAAGAGACCCAGTACTTC
TRBV4-3	many	NA	TRBJ2-6	CASSQDPRASGANVLTF	TGCGCCAGCAGCCAAGATCCACGGGCCTCTGGGGCCAACGTCCTGACTTTC
TRBV28	many	TRBD1	TRBJ2-7	CASTAGTGASEQYF	TGTGCCAGCACCGCCGGGACAGGGGCTTCCGAGCAGTACTTC
TRBV30	few	NA	TRBJ1-1	CAWSGAPPTGLVAFF	TGTGCCTGGAGCGGAGCCCCGCCTACAGGGCTGGTAGCTTTCTTT
TRBV10-3	many	NA	TRBJ1-6	CAISVGSDSPLHF	TGTGCCATCAGTGTTGGGTCCGATTCACCCCTCCACTTT
TRBV29-1	many	TRBD1	TRBJ2-7	CSGATGGYEQYF	TGCAGCGGCGCTACAGGGGGATACGAGCAGTACTTC
TRBV7-3	many	TRBD1	TRBJ1-2	CASSLIAGQPSGYTF	TGTGCCAGCAGCTTAATCGCGGGACAGCCAAGTGGCTACACCTTC
TRBV18	NA	TRBD1	TRBJ2-7	CASSPDRDRDRYF	TGTGCCAGCTCACCGGACCGGGACAGGGATCGGTACTTC
TRBV12-3/TRBV12-4	NA	TRBD2	TRBJ2-7	CASREQTSGREYEQYF	TGTGCCAGCAGAGAACAGACAAGCGGGAGGGAGTACGAGCAGTACTTC
TRBV6-5	many	NA	TRBJ1-1	CASSYSREGTEAFF	TGTGCCAGCAGTTACAGCAGGGAGGGCACTGAAGCTTTCTTT
TRBV10-3	many	NA	TRBJ2-7	CAISESYGDSEQYF	TGTGCCATCAGTGAGTCATACGGTGACTCCGAGCAGTACTTC
TRBV3-1	many	NA	TRBJ2-7	CASSQGGVYEQYF	TGTGCCAGCAGCCAAGGTGGCGTCTACGAGCAGTACTTC
TRBV2	many	TRBD2	TRBJ2-5	CASMERGPSQETQYF	TGTGCCAGCATGGAGCGGGGGCCAAGTCAAGAGACCCAGTACTTC
TRBV18	many	NA	TRBJ2-5	CASSPIPQETQYF	TGTGCCAGCTCACCAATCCCCCAAGAGACCCAGTACTTC
TRBV12-3/TRBV12-4	many	NA	TRBJ1-2	CASSLDGHRDYGYTF	TGTGCCAGCAGTTTAGACGGACACCGGGACTATGGCTACACCTTC
TRBV19	NA	TRBD1	TRBJ2-6	CASSPTGGPGANVLTF	TGTGCCAGTAGCCCGACAGGGGGACCTGGGGCCAACGTCCTGACTTTC
TRBV6-1	NA	TRBD1	TRBJ1-2	CASREGQGGGYTF	TGTGCCAGCAGGGAGGGACAGGGTGGTGGCTACACCTTC
TRBV28	NA	NA	TRBJ1-5	CASTPSAREGNQPQHF	TGTGCCAGCACCCCGTCCGCACGGGAGGGCAATCAGCCCCAGCATTTT
TRBV3-1	NA	NA	TRBJ1-1	CASSQVSGGTEAFF	TGTGCCAGCAGCCAAGTCTCGGGGGGTACTGAAGCTTTCTTT
TRBV20-1	many	TRBD1	TRBJ1-5	CSALPGQESLYSNQPQHF	TGCAGTGCTCTCCCGGGACAGGAGTCCCTTTATAGCAATCAGCCCCAGCATTTT
TRBV19	NA	TRBD1	TRBJ2-5	CASSPRDRAETQYF	TGTGCCAGTAGTCCACGGGACAGGGCAGAGACCCAGTACTTC
TRBV6-2/TRBV6-3	NA	NA	TRBJ1-1	CASSFRTETEAFF	TGTGCCAGCAGTTTCCGGACGGAGACTGAAGCTTTCTTT
TRBV12-3/TRBV12-4	many	NA	TRBJ1-1	CASSLSARGSAFF	TGTGCCAGCAGTTTATCCGCTCGGGGATCGGCTTTCTTT
TRBV7-8	once	NA	TRBJ1-2	CASSVGREDYYGYTF	TGTGCCAGCAGCGTCGGAAGAGAGGACTACTATGGCTACACCTTC
TRBV6-5	many	NA	TRBJ2-7	CASRPPGQSYEQYF	TGTGCCAGCAGACCCCCCGGACAGTCCTACGAGCAGTACTTC
TRBV27	NA	NA	TRBJ2-7	CASSSSISYEQYF	TGTGCCAGCAGTTCCTCCATCTCCTACGAGCAGTACTTC
TRBV5-5	many	TRBD2	TRBJ2-2	CASSFRGGGGELFF	TGTGCCAGCAGCTTCCGGGGGGGCGGCGGGGAGCTGTTTTTT
TRBV10-3	many	NA	TRBJ1-1	CAISGSREITEAFF	TGTGCCATCAGCGGCAGCAGGGAAATCACTGAAGCTTTCTTT
TRBV20-1	many	TRBD1	TRBJ1-1	CSALGWGQGGQNTEAFF	TGCAGTGCTTTGGGCTGGGGACAGGGGGGACAAAACACTGAAGCTTTCTTT
TRBV6-2/TRBV6-3	many	NA	TRBJ1-5	CASKGGAPLNSNQPQHF	TGTGCCAGCAAGGGGGGCGCCCCCCTCAATAGCAATCAGCCCCAGCATTTT
TRBV19	many	TRBD1	TRBJ2-5	CASSIGTGGGETQYF	TGTGCCAGTAGTATAGGGACAGGGGGCGGAGAGACCCAGTACTTC
TRBV30	many	NA	TRBJ1-5	CAWSVEMGGQPQHF	TGTGCCTGGAGTGTAGAGATGGGGGGTCAGCCCCAGCATTTT
TRBV10-3	many	NA	TRBJ2-7	CAISPGTPAYEQYF	TGTGCCATCAGCCCCGGGACACCAGCCTACGAGCAGTACTTC
TRBV20-1	many	NA	TRBJ1-6	CSAREQLNSPLHF	TGCAGTGCTAGAGAACAGCTTAATTCACCCCTCCACTTT
TRBV29-1	many	NA	TRBJ1-4	CSATLGGEKLFF	TGCAGCGCTACCCTTGGGGGGGAAAAACTGTTTTTT
TRBV6-2/TRBV6-3	NA	NA	TRBJ2-7	CASSPLTRSRDQSSYEQYF	TGTGCCAGCAGCCCATTGACGCGATCTCGGGACCAAAGCTCCTACGAGCAGTACTTC
TRBV28	many	NA	TRBJ2-5	CATALMGPGRGETQYF	TGTGCCACCGCACTTATGGGACCCGGACGGGGTGAGACCCAGTACTTC
TRBV11-2	many	TRBD2	TRBJ2-5	CASSLSFSLGRSETQYF	TGTGCCAGCAGCTTAAGTTTTAGTCTCGGGAGGTCAGAGACCCAGTACTTC
TRBV6-2/TRBV6-3	many	TRBD1	TRBJ2-4	CASSSRTGAKNIQYF	TGTGCCAGCAGTTCCAGGACAGGGGCCAAAAACATTCAGTACTTC
TRBV2	NA	TRBD1	TRBJ1-1	CAAQGDTEAFF	TGTGCCGCACAGGGGGACACTGAAGCTTTCTTT
TRBV20-1	many	TRBD2	TRBJ2-2	CSARASGVNTGELFF	TGCAGTGCTAGAGCTAGCGGGGTCAACACCGGGGAGCTGTTTTTT
TRBV28	many	TRBD1	TRBJ2-7	CASSFTGGYEQYF	TGTGCCAGCAGTTTTACAGGGGGTTACGAGCAGTACTTC